This T cell receptor beta chain was captured by sequencing in a study of beta chain features in type 1 diabetes. At the level of the study: All samples combined gave about 100 million sorted cells for examination.

Study results and caveats: VDJ junctions from patients with type 1 diabetes contained fewer insertions and more deletions.

This clone was counted between two and nine times. Antigen unknown. cDNA synthesis used the whole RNA isolate, giving expressed TCRB sequences. TCRdb's copy holds only in-frame clones and misses some; the assay was immunoSEQ multiplex PCR. Among under 950,000 clones listed, about a sixth were seen once. The V gene lost 4 bases and the J gene lost 0 bases, with 12 bases spanning the gap. The germline V gene has CDR1 ENHRY and CDR2 SYGVKD. This CDR3 is built from 15 residues. The chain joins TRBV10-3 to TRBJ2-5; TRBD1 might be the D (5 bases). The clonotype originates from a young woman in good health. Sequenced: naive CD4+ T cells from blood. This CDR3 is CAISGRLGDQETQYF. The CDR3 DNA reads as TGTGCCATCAGTGGCAGGCTAGGGGACCAAGAGACCCAGTACTTC.